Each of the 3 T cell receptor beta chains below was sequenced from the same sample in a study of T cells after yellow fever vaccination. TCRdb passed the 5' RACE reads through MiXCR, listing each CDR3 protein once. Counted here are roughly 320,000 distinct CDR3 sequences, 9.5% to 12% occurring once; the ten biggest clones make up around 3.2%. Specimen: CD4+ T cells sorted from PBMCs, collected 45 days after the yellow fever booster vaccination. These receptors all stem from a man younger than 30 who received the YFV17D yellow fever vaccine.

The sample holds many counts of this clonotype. CDR3 residues: CASAPLPGSSGNTIYF. In DNA form, the CDR3 reads TGTGCCAGCGCCCCCCTCCCAGGGTCCTCTGGAAACACCATATATTTT. This chain connects TRBV6-5 to TRBJ1-3; D might be TRBD1 (5 bases). Looked up from germline, CDR1 is MNHEY and CDR2 is SVGAGI. The CDR3 runs to 16 residues. Between the trimmed V and J ends, which lost 8 bases and 0 bases, there was a span of 17 bases.

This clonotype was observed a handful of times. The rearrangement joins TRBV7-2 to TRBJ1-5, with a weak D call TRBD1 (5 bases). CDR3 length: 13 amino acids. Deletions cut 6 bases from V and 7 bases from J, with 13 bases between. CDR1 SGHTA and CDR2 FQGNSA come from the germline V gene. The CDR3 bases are TGTGCCAGCAGTCCGGGGCCGGGCCAGCCCCAGCATTTT. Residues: CASSPGPGQPQHF.

The CDR3 DNA sequence: TGTGCCAGCAGCCTGGGGCACGGGGAGCTGTTTTTT. Translating gives CASSLGHGELFF. This chain connects TRBV9 to TRBJ2-2; D perhaps matches TRBD1 (5 bases). Germline V gene sequence: CDR1 SGDLS, CDR2 YYNGEE. Trimming pared 4 bases from V and 7 bases from J, leaving 8 bases between. CDR3 size: 12 residues.